Shown below are 23 T cell receptor beta chains from a single sample sequenced in a study of T cell responses to AZD1222 COVID-19 vaccine. The assay was immunoSEQ multiplex PCR, and TCRdb's table has in-frame clones only and misses some. Of around 200,000 clones listed, 85% to 95% are singletons. Sequencing was performed on peripheral blood, taken on day 0 of AZD1222 vaccination. The receptors originated from an adult in good health.

This clone was found a few times. The chain employs TRBV6-5 and TRBJ2-7; D is unclear. The V end was cut by 4 bases, the J end by 3 bases, with 13 bases between. Germline V lookup: CDR1 MNHEY, CDR2 SVGAGI. The CDR3 loop spans 14 amino acids. The DNA for the CDR3 is TGTGCCAGCAGTTCTACGACAAAGCTCTACGAGCAGTACTTC. It yields the protein CASSSTTKLYEQYF.

In the case of this clone: Being one base from a much bigger clone, this may be a read error. The rearrangement joins TRBV6-4 to TRBJ2-3, with D maybe TRBD2 (6 bases). Germline V gene lookup returns CDR1 MRHNA and CDR2 SNTAGT. The CDR3 covers 15 residues. The CDR3 here is CANSEVAASTDTQYF. As DNA, the CDR3 is TGTGCCAACAGTGAAGTAGCGGCTAGCACAGATACGCAGTATTTT.

This clone appeared a single time. J is TRBJ1-2 and V is TRBV10-2; no clear D gene. The CDR3 is made up of 13 amino acids. Trimming took 6 bases from V and 5 from J, leaving 13 bases between them. Germline CDR1 is WSHSY and CDR2 is SAAADI. The CDR3 loop is CASSTDVFYGYTF. The CDR3 DNA is TGCGCCAGCAGCACGGACGTGTTTTATGGCTACACCTTC.

The chain carries TRBV5-6 and TRBJ2-4, with 9 bases that match TRBD2. Losses at the gene ends were 6 bases for V and 15 bases for J; bases not matched to a gene: 19. Germline V gene sequence: CDR1 SGHDT, CDR2 YYEEEE. The CDR3 consists of 15 residues. CDR3 residues: CASNRRGLAGKFPYF. CDR3 DNA: TGTGCCAGCAACCGAAGGGGTCTAGCGGGAAAATTTCCGTACTTC.

The gene calls are TRBV28 and TRBJ2-7, with 7 bases that match TRBD1. CDR3 length equals 14 residues. The V and J ends lost 5 bases and 0 bases, in that order; junction bases with no gene match: 4. The germline V gene has CDR1 MDHEN and CDR2 SYDVKM. The CDR3 spells CASSGDSNSYEQYF. DNA for the CDR3: TGTGCCAGCAGTGGGGACAGTAACTCCTACGAGCAGTACTTC.

V and J are TRBV9 and TRBJ1-5; TRBD1 might be the D (5 bases). Germline loops: CDR1 SGDLS, CDR2 YYNGEE. The ends were cut back, 3 bases at V and 7 bases at J, with 11 bases in the middle. The CDR3 has 13 residues. The CDR3 DNA sequence: TGTGCCAGCAGCGCACAGGACGCGCAGCCCCAGCATTTT. This sequence encodes CASSAQDAQPQHF.

V and J are TRBV5-5 and TRBJ1-5; 11 nucleotides line up with TRBD1. The V segment lost 4 bases and the J segment 1 base; nucleotides outside the gene matches: 7. There are 17 residues in the CDR3. Germline CDR1 reads SGHKS; CDR2 reads YYEKEE (reference sequence). As DNA, the CDR3 is TGTGCCAGCAGCAAGGGACAGGGGGTCCAAAGCAATCAGCCCCAGCATTTT. Amino acids: CASSKGQGVQSNQPQHF.

The chain links TRBV29-1 to TRBJ1-5; D not certain. With 2 bases removed from V and 4 bases from J, the gap between germline ends came to 9 bases. This CDR3 spans 13 amino acids. Per the germline V gene, CDR1 is SQVTM and CDR2 is ANQGSEA. CDR3 residues: CSVEHLQNQPQHF. CDR3 nucleotide sequence: TGCAGCGTTGAACACCTCCAGAATCAGCCCCAGCATTTT.

The CDR3 spells CAWGGLWGTGELFF. The CDR3 DNA is TGTGCTTGGGGAGGGCTTTGGGGCACCGGGGAGCTGTTTTTT. The chain carries TRBV30 and TRBJ2-2; 7 nucleotides line up with TRBD2. Per the germline V gene, CDR1 is GTSNPN and CDR2 is SVGIG (reference sequence). This CDR3 spans 14 amino acids.

V usage is TRBV9 and J usage is TRBJ1-2; D not resolved. This CDR3 spans 13 amino acids. Trimming pared 4 bases from V and 6 bases from J, leaving 13 bases between. CDR1 is SGDLS, CDR2 YYNGEE, per germline. The CDR3 DNA sequence: TGTGCCAGCAGCCTAACACAACATGATGGCTACACCTTC. Translating gives CASSLTQHDGYTF.

The genes are TRBV27 and TRBJ1-1; D is uncertain. Germline V CDR1 and CDR2: MNHEY, SMNVEV (reference sequence). There are 17 residues in the CDR3. The ends were cut back, 1 base at V and 0 bases at J, with 15 bases in the middle. The CDR3 protein is CASSLYPSRYMNTEAFF. DNA of the CDR3: TGTGCCAGCAGTTTATACCCGAGCAGATACATGAACACTGAAGCTTTCTTT.

V usage is TRBV4-1 and J usage is TRBJ1-2; possibly TRBD1 for D (6 bases). CDR1 and CDR2 from the germline V gene are MGHRA and YSYEKL. CDR3 size: 15 residues. The ends were cut back, 4 bases at V and 8 bases at J, with 20 bases in the middle. This chain's CDR3 is CASSPSFRTVEGYTF. Written as DNA, the CDR3 is TGCGCCAGCAGCCCCAGTTTCAGGACAGTGGAAGGCTACACCTTC.

The chain recombines TRBV30 with TRBJ1-2; TRBD1 agrees at 9 bases. The CDR3 spans 15 residues. The trim removed 6 bases at V and 5 bases at J, leaving 13 bases unmatched. CDR1 and CDR2 from the germline V gene are GTSNPN and SVGIG (reference sequence). CDR3 DNA sequence: TGTGCCTGTACAGGGGGCCCACTTGGGGTGTATGGCTACACCTTC. Its protein is CACTGGPLGVYGYTF.

The chain has TRBV6-5 and TRBJ1-1; D not resolved. Trimming cost V 6 bases and J 0 bases, with 11 bases left between them. The CDR3 extends over 14 amino acids. CDR1 is MNHEY, CDR2 SVGAGI, per germline. This CDR3 reads CASRPGRMNTEAFF. For the CDR3, the DNA is TGTGCCAGCAGACCCGGACGGATGAACACTGAAGCTTTCTTT.

This rearrangement joins TRBV27 to TRBJ2-1, with unresolved D. CDR1 is MNHEY, CDR2 SMNVEV, per germline (reference sequence). The CDR3 runs 16 residues. V dropped 4 bases and J dropped 6 bases, with 19 bases sitting between them. Here the CDR3 reads CASSSLLSVRSNEQFF. The DNA for the CDR3 is TGTGCCAGCAGTTCCCTCCTCAGCGTACGGAGCAATGAGCAGTTCTTC.

This sequence joins TRBV2 and TRBJ1-2, with 8 positions matching TRBD1. The length of the CDR3 is 17 residues. The junction had 23 bases not matched to a gene; V was cut back by 10 bases and J by 7 bases. Germline-derived CDR1 and CDR2 are SNHLY and FYNNEI. DNA for the CDR3: TGTGCCATCAAACCGGGGGCCAGGGGGCCCACTTTCTTTGGCTACACCTTC. Its translation: CAIKPGARGPTFFGYTF.

The chain has TRBV12-3 or TRBV12-4 and TRBJ1-1; D remains unclear. V was shortened by 0 bases and J by 12 bases, with 14 bases between the two germline ends. The CDR3 sequence is 13 residues long. CDR3 sequence reads: CASSLALGSSTFF. In nucleotides, the CDR3 is TGTGCCAGCAGTTTAGCCTTAGGGTCAAGTACTTTCTTT.

DNA of the CDR3: TGTGCCACCAGCAGAGCCGGGACAGGGAATTCACCCCTCCACTTT. Amino acid sequence: CATSRAGTGNSPLHF. The chain employs TRBV15 and TRBJ1-6, with 9 bases fitting TRBD1. Looked up from germline, CDR1 is LNHNV and CDR2 is YYDKDF (reference sequence). The trim removed 1 base at V and 7 bases at J, leaving 2 bases unmatched. The CDR3 runs to 15 residues.

The chain is built from TRBV25-1 and TRBJ1-1; D possibly corresponds to TRBD1 (6 bases). The CDR3 is 15 residues long. Looked up from germline, CDR1 is MGHDK and CDR2 is SYGVNS. V was pared by 4 bases and J by 3 bases, with 15 bases between. CDR3 residues: CASSGPGGGHTEAFF. DNA for the CDR3: TGTGCCAGCAGTGGACCCGGAGGGGGACACACTGAAGCTTTCTTT.

V gene TRBV6-5 combines with J gene TRBJ2-2; 8 nucleotides line up with TRBD1. CDR1 is MNHEY, CDR2 SVGAGI, per germline. Trimming cost V 3 bases and J 2 bases; bases outside gene matches: 5. The CDR3 has 16 residues. CDR3 sequence: CASSYSAGGNTGELFF. DNA of the CDR3: TGTGCCAGCAGTTATTCGGCAGGGGGCAACACCGGGGAGCTGTTTTTT.

V usage is TRBV28 and J usage is TRBJ1-3; maybe TRBD1 (6 bases). Germline V lookup: CDR1 MDHEN, CDR2 SYDVKM. There are 15 residues in the CDR3. V lost 5 bases and J lost 4, with 15 bases in between. CDR3 region: CASSEGGAGGNTIYF. The CDR3, as DNA: TGTGCCAGCAGTGAGGGGGGCGCGGGGGGAAACACCATATATTTT.

The chain recombines TRBV19 with TRBJ1-6; no definite D call. Germline CDR1 reads LNHDA; CDR2 reads SQIVND (reference sequence). The V end lost 6 bases, the J end lost 0 bases, and 12 bases lay between the germline ends. There are 16 residues in the CDR3. CDR3 nucleotide sequence: TGTGCCAGTAGCCCCGCCCAGAGCTCCTATAATTCACCCCTCCACTTT. It yields the protein CASSPAQSSYNSPLHF.

The rearrangement links TRBV10-3 to TRBJ2-3; 10 nucleotides align to TRBD2. CDR1 and CDR2 (germline): ENHRY, SYGVKD. J lost 4 bases, V lost 0 bases, and 4 bases had no gene match. This CDR3 is built from 16 residues. The CDR3 loop is CAISESASGGSDTQYF. The CDR3 DNA reads TGTGCCATCAGTGAGTCGGCTAGCGGGGGCTCAGATACGCAGTATTTT.